A single sample is the source of the 10 T cell receptor beta chains below, sequenced in a study of graft-versus-host responses after intestinal transplantation (dated by TCRdb to the early 2020s). The library was prepared using the immunoSEQ multiplex PCR assay. As stored in TCRdb, this immuneACCESS dataset retains in-frame rearrangements with V and J assigned. A fraction of the clones does not appear; measured against another copy, unresolved V genes explain less than half of the discrepancy, and the remainder lacks a known reason. The sample profile shows fewer than 150,000 clones; roughly nine tenths of them were found once. The ten top clones hold 0.16% of the sample. Taken with the paper, the label for time point translates to: cells obtained before transplantation from donor or recipient. Which antigens these TCRs recognize remains unknown. This material consisted of unstimulated CD4+ T cells sorted from spleen or lymph node cells, taken before intestinal transplant. These receptors came from a human donor who received an intestinal transplant.

The chain uses TRBV19 and TRBJ1-2; D ambiguous. V shed 5 bases and J shed 4 bases, with 14 bases lying between them. The CDR3 covers 14 residues. Per the germline V gene, CDR1 is LNHDA and CDR2 is SQIVND (reference sequence). CDR3 residues: CASSHAPEGYGYTF. The CDR3 nucleotides are TGTGCCAGTAGTCATGCGCCCGAGGGCTATGGCTACACCTTC.

The chain carries TRBV6-1 and TRBJ2-1; TRBD2 matches 13 bases. CDR3 size: 15 residues. Germline V lookup: CDR1 MNHNS, CDR2 SASEGT. Unmatched junction bases numbered 8, after V lost 6 bases and J lost 9 bases. CDR3 in amino acids: CASRITSGGAGEQFF. The CDR3 DNA follows: TGTGCCAGCAGAATTACTAGCGGGGGGGCCGGTGAGCAGTTCTTC.

The chain links TRBV5-6 to TRBJ2-1; D is unresolved. Trimming removed 0 bases at V and 6 bases at J, with 7 bases between. This CDR3 has 13 amino acids. Germline V gene sequence: CDR1 SGHDT, CDR2 YYEEEE. The CDR3 region has the DNA TGTGCCAGCAGCTTGGTGGAGTTCAATGAGCAGTTCTTC. Amino acid sequence: CASSLVEFNEQFF.

V is TRBV2 and J is TRBJ1-4, with D perhaps TRBD1 (5 bases). The CDR3 is made up of 11 amino acids. Per the germline V gene, CDR1 is SNHLY and CDR2 is FYNNEI. The V and J ends lost 6 bases and 8 bases respectively, with 7 bases between them. CDR3 sequence: CASRGGEKLFF. The CDR3 nucleotides read TGTGCCAGCAGGGGGGGGGAAAAACTGTTTTTT.

The CDR3 here is CASSLPGSTDTQYF. The CDR3 coding sequence is TGTGCCAGCAGTTTACCCGGTAGCACAGATACGCAGTATTTT. The rearrangement joins TRBV27 to TRBJ2-3; D unresolved. Germline V gene lookup returns CDR1 MNHEY and CDR2 SMNVEV (reference sequence). This CDR3 is 14 amino acids long. Trimming took 2 bases from V and 0 from J, leaving 6 bases between them.

The V call is TRBV5-6, the J call TRBJ1-2; TRBD1 matches at 7 bases. The CDR3 runs 13 residues. CDR1 SGHDT and CDR2 YYEEEE come from the germline V gene. The J segment lost 5 bases and the V segment lost 5 bases, leaving 6 bases of the junction unmatched. The CDR3 loop is CASSRDREYGYTF. The CDR3, as DNA: TGTGCCAGCAGTCGAGACAGGGAATATGGCTACACCTTC. The full variable domain, with the rest looked up from reference TRBV5-6 and TRBJ1-2, is DAGVTQSPTHLIKTRGQQVTLRCSPKSGHDTVSWYQQALGQGPQFIFQYYEEEERQRGNFPDRFSGHQFPNYSSELNVNALLLGDSALYLCASSRDREYGYTFGSGTRLTVV.

The chain uses TRBV5-5 and TRBJ2-5; D gene ambiguous. The CDR3 length is 15 residues. From germline, CDR1 is SGHKS and CDR2 YYEKEE (reference sequence). With 2 bases removed from V and 3 bases from J, the gap between germline ends came to 14 bases. The CDR3: CASSFPSDLKETQYF. The CDR3 DNA follows: TGTGCCAGCAGCTTCCCCTCTGACCTGAAAGAGACCCAGTACTTC. The full variable domain, its missing parts supplied by reference TRBV5-5 and TRBJ2-5, is DAGVTQSPTHLIKTRGQQVTLRCSPISGHKSVSWYQQVLGQGPQFIFQYYEKEERGRGNFPDRFSARQFPNYSSELNVNALLLGDSALYLCASSFPSDLKETQYFGPGTRLLVL.

The chain uses TRBV29-1 and TRBJ1-6; TRBD1 agrees at 7 bases. Germline CDR1 SQVTM, CDR2 ANQGSEA. V gave up 4 bases and J gave up 10 bases; unmatched junction bases: 7. This CDR3 has 13 residues. This CDR3 reads CSVGGQTGSPLHF. CDR3 nucleotides: TGCAGCGTTGGGGGACAGACGGGGTCACCCCTCCACTTT. Variable domain in full (rest from reference TRBV29-1 and TRBJ1-6): SAVISQKPSRDICQRGTSLTIQCQVDSQVTMMFWYRQQPGQSLTLIATANQGSEATYESGFVIDKFPISRPNLTFSTLTVSNMSPEDSSIYLCSVGGQTGSPLHFGNGTRLTVT.

The chain joins TRBV5-5 to TRBJ2-5; D not resolved. The germline V gene has CDR1 SGHKS and CDR2 YYEKEE (reference sequence). Trimming removed 0 bases from V and 2 bases from J, with 8 bases in between. This CDR3 region has 14 residues. For the CDR3, the DNA is TGTGCCAGCAGCTTGGTCCAGAGTCAAGAGACCCAGTACTTC. Amino acids: CASSLVQSQETQYF.

The sample holds one count of this clone. The chain recombines TRBV2 with TRBJ2-7; D possibly corresponds to TRBD1 (6 bases). CDR1 and CDR2 (germline): SNHLY, FYNNEI. V was shortened by 7 bases and J by 3 bases, with 16 bases between the two germline ends. This CDR3 has 14 amino acids. The CDR3, as DNA: TGTGCCAGCAAGGAGGACAGACCATACTACGAGCAGTACTTC. This gives the protein CASKEDRPYYEQYF. The entire variable domain, with the rest obtained from reference TRBV2 and TRBJ2-7, is as follows: EPEVTQTPSHQVTQMGQEVILRCVPISNHLYFYWYRQILGQKVEFLVSFYNNEISEKSEIFDDQFSVERPDGSNFTLKIRSTKLEDSAMYFCASKEDRPYYEQYFGPGTRLTVT.